This T cell receptor beta chain was sequenced in a study of T cell responses to AZD1222 COVID-19 vaccine. Study-wide results and caveats: Sampling that yielded the repertoires occurred only after the peak T cell response. In a largely white British group with more females than males, clonal diversity was possibly underestimated.

This clone was seen a few times. Its antigen is unidentified. Second doses were pooled across both intervals (about 4 or about 12 weeks). This CDR3 contains 16 residues. Germline CDR1 reads SGHRS; CDR2 reads YFSETQ. V lost 7 bases to trimming and J lost 6 bases; unmatched junction nucleotides: 16. TCRdb's copy holds only in-frame clones and misses some; the assay was immunoSEQ multiplex PCR. The data contain roughly 86,000 clones, 85% of them singletons. The clonotype comes from an adult who received the AZD1222 COVID-19 vaccine. J is TRBJ1-2 and V is TRBV5-1, with 9 bases matching TRBD1. Sequencing was performed on peripheral blood, taken 28 days after the second AZD1222 dose. Here the CDR3 reads CASLLGQGNGYNGYTF. Here the CDR3 DNA reads TGCGCCAGCTTACTCGGACAGGGGAATGGATACAATGGCTACACCTTC.